This TCR beta chain appears in the sequencing data of a study of T-cell reconstitution after alpha-beta-depleted transplantation in children. This clonotype was observed a few times. The V gene's germline CDR1 is DFQATT and CDR2 SNEGSKA (reference sequence). The length of the CDR3 is 14 residues. Losses at the gene ends were 6 bases for V and 3 bases for J; bases not matched to a gene: 10. It was with unique molecular identifiers that the TCRbeta library was prepared. MiXCR was run by TCRdb on the PCR reads, yielding one entry per CDR3 protein. The sample has under 450,000 distinct CDR3 sequences, about 14% seen once.

The V call is TRBV20-1, the J call TRBJ1-2, with 7 bases fitting TRBD1. The input for sequencing was PBMCs, taken from the stem cell graft. This TCR derives from a human donor who donated a stem cell graft to a child with Fanconi anemia. CDR3 residues: CSAMPRGVDYGYTF. The DNA for the CDR3 is TGCAGTGCGATGCCCAGGGGGGTTGACTATGGCTACACCTTC.